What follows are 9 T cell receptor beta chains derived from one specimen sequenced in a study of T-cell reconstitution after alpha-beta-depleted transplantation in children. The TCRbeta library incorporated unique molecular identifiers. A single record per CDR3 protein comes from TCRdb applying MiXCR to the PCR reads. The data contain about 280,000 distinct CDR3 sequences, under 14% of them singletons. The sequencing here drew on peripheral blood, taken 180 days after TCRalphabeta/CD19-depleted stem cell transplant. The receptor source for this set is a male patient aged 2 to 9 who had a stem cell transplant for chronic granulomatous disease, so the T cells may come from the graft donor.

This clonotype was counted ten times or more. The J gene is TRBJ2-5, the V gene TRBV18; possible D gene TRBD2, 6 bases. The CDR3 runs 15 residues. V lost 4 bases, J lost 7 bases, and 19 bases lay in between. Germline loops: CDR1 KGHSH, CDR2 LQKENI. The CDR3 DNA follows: TGTGCCAGCTCACGAGGAGGGCAGTCCATCGGGACCCAGTACTTC. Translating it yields CASSRGGQSIGTQYF.

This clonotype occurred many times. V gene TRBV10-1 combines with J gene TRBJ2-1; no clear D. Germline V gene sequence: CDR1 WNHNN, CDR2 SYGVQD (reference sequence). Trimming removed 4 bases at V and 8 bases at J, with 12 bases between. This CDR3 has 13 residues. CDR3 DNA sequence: TGCGCCAGCAGTGGGGATACATTGGATGAGCAGTTCTTC. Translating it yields CASSGDTLDEQFF.

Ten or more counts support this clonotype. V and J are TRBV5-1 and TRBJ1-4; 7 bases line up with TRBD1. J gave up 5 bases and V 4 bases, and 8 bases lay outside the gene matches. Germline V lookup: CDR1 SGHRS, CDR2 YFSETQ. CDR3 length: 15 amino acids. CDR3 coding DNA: TGCGCCAGCAGCACCGAAGGGGGCTACAATGAAAAACTGTTTTTT. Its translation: CASSTEGGYNEKLFF. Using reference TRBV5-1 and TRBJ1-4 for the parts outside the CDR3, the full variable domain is KAGVTQTPRYLIKTRGQQVTLSCSPISGHRSVSWYQQTPGQGLQFLFEYFSETQRNKGNFPGRFSGRQFSNSRSEMNVSTLELGDSALYLCASSTEGGYNEKLFFGSGTQLSVL.

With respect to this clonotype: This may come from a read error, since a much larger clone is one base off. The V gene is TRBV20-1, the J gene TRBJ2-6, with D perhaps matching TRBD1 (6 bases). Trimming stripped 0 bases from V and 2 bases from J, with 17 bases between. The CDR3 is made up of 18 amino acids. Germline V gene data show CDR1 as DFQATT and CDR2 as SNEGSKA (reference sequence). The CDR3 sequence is CSAREAAGAGPGANVLTF. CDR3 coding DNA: TGCAGTGCTAGAGAGGCGGCAGGGGCCGGTCCTGGGGCCAACGTCCTGACTTTC.

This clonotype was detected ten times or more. In nucleotides, the CDR3 is TGCAGTGCTAGCCCCCCGCAGCGGGAGGGTATCGAGCAGTACTTC. Translation: CSASPPQREGIEQYF. V and J are TRBV20-1 and TRBJ2-7, with TRBD2 matching over 10 bases. The CDR3 consists of 15 residues. Germline V lookup: CDR1 DFQATT, CDR2 SNEGSKA (reference sequence). The junction had 11 bases not matched to a gene; V was cut back by 3 bases and J by 6 bases.

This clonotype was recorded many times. The CDR3 region has the DNA TGCGCCAGCAGCTTATCTGACTACCCCTACGAGCAGTACTTC. The encoded protein is CASSLSDYPYEQYF. The chain couples TRBV5-1 to TRBJ2-7, with D tentatively TRBD2 (5 bases). This CDR3 contains 14 residues. In germline, CDR1 is SGHRS, CDR2 YFSETQ. V shed 2 bases and J shed 2 bases, with 11 bases lying between them. The full variable domain, rest sourced from reference TRBV5-1 and TRBJ2-7, is KAGVTQTPRYLIKTRGQQVTLSCSPISGHRSVSWYQQTPGQGLQFLFEYFSETQRNKGNFPGRFSGRQFSNSRSEMNVSTLELGDSALYLCASSLSDYPYEQYFGPGTRLTVT.

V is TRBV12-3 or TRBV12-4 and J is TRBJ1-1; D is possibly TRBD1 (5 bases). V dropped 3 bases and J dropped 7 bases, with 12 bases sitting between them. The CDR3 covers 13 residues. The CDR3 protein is CASSFPQGFEAFF. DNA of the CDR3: TGTGCCAGCAGTTTCCCGCAGGGTTTTGAAGCTTTCTTT.

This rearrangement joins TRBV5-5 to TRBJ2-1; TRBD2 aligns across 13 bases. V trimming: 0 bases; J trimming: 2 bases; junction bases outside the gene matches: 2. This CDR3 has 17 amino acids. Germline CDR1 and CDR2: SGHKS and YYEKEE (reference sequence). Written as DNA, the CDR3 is TGTGCCAGCAGCTTGGTGGGACTAGCGGGACCCTACAATGAGCAGTTCTTC. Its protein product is CASSLVGLAGPYNEQFF.

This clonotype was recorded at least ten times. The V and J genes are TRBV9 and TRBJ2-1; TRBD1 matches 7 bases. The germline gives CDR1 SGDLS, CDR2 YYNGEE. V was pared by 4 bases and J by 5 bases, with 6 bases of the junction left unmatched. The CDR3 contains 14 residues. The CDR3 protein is CASSPQGDDNEQFF. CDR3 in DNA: TGTGCCAGCAGCCCCCAGGGGGACGACAATGAGCAGTTCTTC.